The 7 T cell receptor beta chains given below trace back to one sample, sequenced in a study of shared clonotypes between healthy human individuals. Sequenced by immunoSEQ multiplex PCR; TCRdb stores in-frame clones only, minus some. Of some 470,000 clones listed, about three quarters were seen once; the top ten hold over 10%. The sequenced sample was PBMCs. The receptors were gathered from a woman aged 40-49 years in good health. Some clones in this sample may be carry-over from other donors' samples.

V usage is TRBV18 and J usage is TRBJ2-1; TRBD2 matches 7 bases. This CDR3 contains 16 residues. Looked up from germline, CDR1 is KGHSH and CDR2 is LQKENI. Trimming took 5 bases from V and 2 from J; bases not matched to a gene: 9. As DNA, the CDR3 is TGTGCCAGCTCAGGGGGACGTGCGGGAGCCTACAATGAGCAGTTCTTC. Protein product: CASSGGRAGAYNEQFF.

This clone has just a few counts. J is TRBJ1-1 and V is TRBV19, with 7 bases lining up with TRBD1. CDR3 length: 17 amino acids. After removal of 6 bases from V and 1 base from J, the junction contained 14 bases not matched to a gene. The germline gives CDR1 LNHDA, CDR2 SQIVND (reference sequence). The CDR3 nucleotides are TGTGCCAGTAGCCAACAGGGGAAACGTAACGCGAACACTGAAGCTTTCTTT. It yields the protein CASSQQGKRNANTEAFF.

For this clone: A far larger clone is a single base away, which makes a read error likely. It is unclear where the CDR3 begins or ends on the DNA, so no DNA is shown, and the CDR3 is as TCRdb lists it. Different DNA sequences within this sample yield the same CDR3. The chain links TRBV30 to TRBJ2-6; the DNA was not used to check the table's D call, TRBD1. Per germline, CDR1 GTSNPN and CDR2 SVGIG (reference sequence). The CDR3 length is 16 residues, termini included. The CDR3 region is CAWSKLWGPGANVLTF.

The J gene is TRBJ2-3, the V gene TRBV28; 11 bases are shared with TRBD2. V trimming: 3 bases; J trimming: 7 bases; junction bases outside the gene matches: 3. Germline V lookup: CDR1 MDHEN, CDR2 SYDVKM. The CDR3 runs 14 residues. CDR3 bases: TGTGCCAGCAGTTTCACTAGCGGGAGTTATACGCAGTATTTT. Protein sequence: CASSFTSGSYTQYF. Together with reference TRBV28 and TRBJ2-3, the CDR3 gives the full variable domain: DVKVTQSSRYLVKRTGEKVFLECVQDMDHENMFWYRQDPGLGLRLIYFSYDVKMKEKGDIPEGYSVSREKKERFSLILESASTNQTSMYLCASSFTSGSYTQYFGPGTRLTVL.

This chain joins TRBV28 and TRBJ1-1, with D maybe TRBD1 (6 bases). Between the trimmed V and J ends, which lost 3 bases and 6 bases, there was a span of 17 bases. Germline V lookup: CDR1 MDHEN, CDR2 SYDVKM. The CDR3 consists of 15 residues. The CDR3 is CASSFMGGARPEAFF. CDR3 nucleotide sequence: TGTGCCAGCAGTTTTATGGGGGGGGCCAGGCCTGAAGCTTTCTTT.

As concerns this clone: The sample carries other DNA sequences with the same CDR3. V is TRBV9 and J is TRBJ2-7, with 8 bases matching TRBD2. The V gene end was trimmed by 0 bases and the J gene end by 2 bases; junction bases not matched to a gene: 4. CDR3 length: 15 amino acids. Looked up from germline, CDR1 is SGDLS and CDR2 is YYNGEE. DNA of the CDR3: TGTGCCAGCAGCGTAGGCGGAGCGGGGGCCTACGAGCAGTACTTC. Translated: CASSVGGAGAYEQYF.

The chain has TRBV2 and TRBJ2-1, with TRBD1 matching 9 bases. V was pared by 6 bases and J by 11 bases, with 2 bases of the junction left unmatched. The CDR3 sequence is 11 residues long. Germline V CDR1 and CDR2: SNHLY, FYNNEI. CDR3 coding DNA: TGTGCCAGCAGCTACAGGGGGCAGCAGTTCTTC. Its protein product is CASSYRGQQFF.